This is a list of T cell receptor beta chains from one sample in a study of CD8+CD57+ T cells in acquired aplastic anemia. One entry per CDR3 protein results from TCRdb running MiXCR on the reads. The sample shows hundreds of thousands of distinct CDR3 sequences, less than 35% of them seen only once. The sample consisted of sorted CD4+, CD8+, or CD8+CD57+ T cells (not recorded which) from PBMCs. The receptors shown here come from a human donor with aplastic anemia. Each CDR3 is given with its conserved first and last residue. Fields, in order: D gene, V gene, J gene, clone size, CDR3 protein, CDR3 DNA. The D gene is left open where the match is weak. Only some rows state a clone size, as once, few, many or a class for expanded clones.

NA	TRBV5-1	TRBJ1-5	NA	CASSLEPANQPQHF	TGCGCCAGCAGCTTGGAACCGGCGAATCAGCCCCAGCATTTT
NA	TRBV20-1	TRBJ1-4	NA	CSARGHRHEKLFF	TGCAGTGCTAGAGGACATCGACATGAAAAACTGTTTTTT
TRBD2	TRBV29-1	TRBJ2-2	NA	CSVGTSGGGMNTGELFF	TGCAGCGTTGGGACTAGCGGGGGGGGTATGAACACCGGGGAGCTGTTTTTT
TRBD1	TRBV5-1	TRBJ2-7	many	CASSPRQGWEQYF	TGCGCCAGCAGCCCCCGACAGGGTTGGGAGCAGTACTTC
TRBD2	TRBV9	TRBJ2-2	few	CASSPQTSGMKIAGGLFF	TGTGCCAGCAGCCCACAGACTAGCGGGATGAAGATCGCCGGGGGGCTGTTTTTT
NA	TRBV19	TRBJ1-2	many	CASSISGTSYGYTF	TGTGCCAGTAGTATTAGCGGGACCTCTTATGGCTACACCTTC
NA	TRBV11-2	TRBJ2-1	NA	CASSLVGAGANEQFF	TGTGCCAGCAGCTTAGTAGGGGCGGGGGCCAATGAGCAGTTCTTC
NA	TRBV6-5	TRBJ2-7	few	CASSNRAFSYEQYF	TGTGCCAGCAGTAACAGAGCCTTCTCCTACGAGCAGTACTTC
TRBD1	TRBV9	TRBJ1-1	many	CASSTTGTGRYTEAFF	TGTGCCAGCAGCACAACGGGGACAGGGCGTTACACTGAAGCTTTCTTT
NA	TRBV20-1	TRBJ2-3	NA	CSAWPGSDTQYF	TGCAGTGCCTGGCCGGGGTCCGATACGCAGTATTTT
NA	TRBV12-3/TRBV12-4	TRBJ1-5	NA	CASSLRVSNQPQHF	TGTGCCAGCAGTTTAAGGGTGAGCAATCAGCCCCAGCATTTT
TRBD1	TRBV13	TRBJ1-2	NA	CASSVTAGGFSCGYTF	TGTGCCAGCAGCGTAACTGCAGGGGGTTTTAGCTGTGGCTACACCTTC
TRBD2	TRBV10-1	TRBJ2-3	many	CASSETSGSFADTQYF	TGCGCCAGCAGTGAGACTAGCGGGAGTTTTGCAGATACGCAGTATTTT
NA	TRBV3-1	TRBJ2-7	NA	CASSSELLGEQYF	TGTGCCAGCAGCTCCGAACTGTTGGGCGAGCAGTACTTC
NA	TRBV24-1	TRBJ2-5	many	CATSDLRDPQETQYF	TGTGCCACCAGTGATTTGAGAGATCCCCAAGAGACCCAGTACTTC
NA	TRBV24-1	TRBJ2-5	many	CATSDSGSQETQYF	TGTGCCACCAGTGATTCAGGGTCACAAGAGACCCAGTACTTC
NA	TRBV2	TRBJ1-6	many	CASSPLNPGSPLHF	TGTGCCAGCAGCCCACTTAACCCGGGTTCACCCCTCCACTTT